One and the same sample provided the 14 T cell receptor beta chains below, sequenced in a study of early T cells in non-severe SARS-CoV-2 infection (dated by TCRdb to about 2021). The method was 5' RACE. Data came from a NextSeq 500. In TCRdb, the public reads were trimmed at Q25 with fastp and aligned with MiXCR, with productive beta chains retained. Rows are combined by CDR3 protein, so each entry shows the most common genes and DNA. The sample profile shows some 51,000 distinct CDR3 sequences; around 14% of them were found once. In total, the top ten clones hold roughly 10% of the sample. The starting material was whole blood, obtained at baseline. The receptors here all came from an adult who was a healthcare worker with PCR-confirmed SARS-CoV-2 infection or an uninfected control (not recorded which).

This clonotype was counted a few times. The V gene is TRBV28, the J gene TRBJ2-2; a weak D match, TRBD1 (6 bases). In germline, CDR1 is MDHEN, CDR2 SYDVKM. Trimming stripped 7 bases from V and 4 bases from J, with 16 bases between. This CDR3 is 15 amino acids long. The CDR3 DNA reads TGTGCCAGCACCCTAGATGGGGGCGGCACCGGGGAGCTGTTTTTT. Protein sequence: CASTLDGGGTGELFF.

In its sample, this clonotype was seen many times. The CDR3 DNA reads TGTGCCAGCAGCCTAGGGGCTAGCACAGATACGCAGTATTTT. Translated, it gives CASSLGASTDTQYF. The rearrangement uses TRBV4-2 and TRBJ2-3; tentatively, D is TRBD1 (5 bases). Germline V gene sequence: CDR1 LGHNA, CDR2 YNFKEQ. Trimming left V 4 bases short and J 0 bases short, with 8 bases between. The CDR3 has 14 residues.

This clonotype has ten or more counts. V usage is TRBV7-2 and J usage is TRBJ2-1; 15 nucleotides agree with TRBD2. The V gene end was trimmed by 4 bases and the J gene end by 10 bases; junction bases not matched to a gene: 5. CDR3 length: 15 amino acids. Looked up from germline, CDR1 is SGHTA and CDR2 is FQGNSA. CDR3 bases: TGTGCCAGCAGCTGGTGGACTAGCGGGAGGGGCGAGCAGTTCTTC. Residues: CASSWWTSGRGEQFF.

In this sample, this clonotype turned up a few times. No DNA is shown, since the ends of the CDR3 on it are uncertain; the CDR3 is the one TCRdb lists. The V gene is TRBV12-3 or TRBV12-4, the J gene TRBJ2-1; TRBD2 is taken as the D call from the table, unchecked against the DNA. With termini counted, the CDR3 has 15 amino acids. The CDR3: CASSSSGGPANEQFF.

The chain couples TRBV12-3 or TRBV12-4 to TRBJ2-1; 7 nucleotides line up with TRBD2. V trimming: 4 bases; J trimming: 0 bases; junction bases outside the gene matches: 9. The CDR3 sequence is 17 residues long. The CDR3 DNA reads TGTGCCAGCAGTTCCTCTAGGGAGGGCAGCTCCTACAATGAGCAGTTCTTC. This codes for CASSSSREGSSYNEQFF.

The DNA for the CDR3 is TGTGCCTGGAGTGTAGGGAGTGGAAACACCATATATTTT. This encodes CAWSVGSGNTIYF. This chain uses TRBV30 with TRBJ1-3; D is ambiguous. The CDR3 is 13 amino acids. V was cut by 0 bases and J by 3 bases, with 6 bases left in between. Germline CDR1 reads GTSNPN; CDR2 reads SVGIG (reference sequence). Filled out from reference TRBV30 and TRBJ1-3, the complete variable domain reads SQTIHQWPATLVQPVGSPLSLECTVEGTSNPNLYWYRQAAGRGLQLLFYSVGIGQISSEVPQNLSASRPQDRQFILSSKKLLLSDSGFYLCAWSVGSGNTIYFGEGSWLTVV.

The chain couples TRBV2 to TRBJ1-5; 8 bases match TRBD1. V was pared by 6 bases and J by 2 bases, with 6 bases of the junction left unmatched. This CDR3 is built from 15 residues. The germline V gene has CDR1 SNHLY and CDR2 FYNNEI. In nucleotides, the CDR3 is TGTGCCAGCAGCGCGGGACAGGCCCGCAATCAGCCCCAGCATTTT. Amino acid sequence: CASSAGQARNQPQHF.

This clonotype was seen many times. The rearrangement joins TRBV12-3 or TRBV12-4 to TRBJ1-3; D is ambiguous. This CDR3 comprises 16 residues. With 3 bases removed from V and 4 bases from J, the gap between germline ends came to 16 bases. CDR3: CASSLADRIGGNTIYF. Here the CDR3 DNA reads TGTGCCAGCAGTTTGGCCGACCGCATCGGAGGAAACACCATATATTTT.

This clonotype was seen only a few times. The rearrangement uses TRBV19 and TRBJ2-5; D uncertain. Germline assignment: CDR1 LNHDA and CDR2 SQIVND (reference sequence). This CDR3 is 14 amino acids long. Trimming pared 5 bases from V and 1 base from J, leaving 11 bases between. The CDR3: CASSYVWGQETQYF. In DNA, the CDR3 is TGTGCCAGTAGTTACGTCTGGGGCCAAGAGACCCAGTACTTC.

The rearrangement uses TRBV2 and TRBJ2-3; 10 bases match TRBD1. V shed 8 bases and J 6 bases; nucleotides not matched to a gene: 5. CDR1 and CDR2 (germline): SNHLY, FYNNEI. This CDR3 has 13 residues. The CDR3 region has the DNA TGTGCCAGCCGGGACAGGGGAGTGGATACGCAGTATTTT. This encodes CASRDRGVDTQYF.

This clonotype was recorded a few times. The J gene is TRBJ2-6, the V gene TRBV12-2. TRBV12-2 is reported as a pseudogene. CDR3 size: 15 residues. The CDR3 nucleotides read TGTGCAAGTCGCGGCCGGTGCTCTGGGGCCAACGTCCTGACTTTC. It yields the protein CASRGRCSGANVLTF.

The V gene is TRBV7-2, the J gene TRBJ1-3; D gene ambiguous. The CDR3 totals 13 residues. Germline V gene data show CDR1 as SGHTA and CDR2 as FQGNSA. V lost 4 bases and J 8 bases, leaving 12 bases between the germline ends. CDR3 sequence: CASSWSKPDTIYF. The CDR3 DNA is TGTGCCAGCAGCTGGAGTAAGCCTGACACCATATATTTT.

The chain is built from TRBV18 and TRBJ1-2; D is perhaps TRBD1 (6 bases). CDR1 and CDR2 from the germline V gene are KGHSH and LQKENI. The V and J ends lost 8 bases and 4 bases respectively, with 17 bases between them. The CDR3 has 14 amino acids. The DNA for the CDR3 is TGTGCCAGCACAACAGGGAGCGAGATCTATGGCTACACCTTC. This translates into CASTTGSEIYGYTF.

This clonotype was picked up a small number of times. The CDR3 spells CSVTGTGGFGYTF. DNA for the CDR3: TGCAGCGTCACCGGGACAGGGGGCTTTGGCTACACCTTC. The chain couples TRBV29-1 to TRBJ1-2, with 12 nucleotides matching TRBD1. The CDR3 has 13 residues. Germline V CDR1 and CDR2: SQVTM, ANQGSEA. V was clipped by 6 bases and J by 7 bases; unmatched bases: 6.